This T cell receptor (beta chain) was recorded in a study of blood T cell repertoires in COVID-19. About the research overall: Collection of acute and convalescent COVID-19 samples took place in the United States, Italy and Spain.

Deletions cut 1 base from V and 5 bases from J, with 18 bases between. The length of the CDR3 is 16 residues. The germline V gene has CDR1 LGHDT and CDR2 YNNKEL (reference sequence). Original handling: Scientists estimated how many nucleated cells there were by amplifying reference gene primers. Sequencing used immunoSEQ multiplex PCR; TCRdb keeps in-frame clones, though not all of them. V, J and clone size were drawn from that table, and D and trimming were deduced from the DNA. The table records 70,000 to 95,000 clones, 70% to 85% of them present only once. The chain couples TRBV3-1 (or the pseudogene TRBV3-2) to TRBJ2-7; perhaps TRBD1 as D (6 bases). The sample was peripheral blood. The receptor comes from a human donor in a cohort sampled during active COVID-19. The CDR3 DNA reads TGTGCCAGCAGCCAAGTTTGGGCCGCAGGGGTCCACGAGCAGTACTTC. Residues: CASSQVWAAGVHEQYF.